One T cell receptor beta chain is described in this entry. Its antigen is not identified. Germline V CDR1 and CDR2: MNHNS, SASEGT. This CDR3 is built from 17 residues. After removal of 1 base from V and 5 bases from J, the junction contained 11 bases not matched to a gene. Nominally healthy donors were sampled, though unrecorded immune exposures were likely. The sample originates from a study of cytomegalovirus exposure and HLA in healthy donors. Broader study findings: Prior analysis indicated that the majority of TCR beta V segments exhibited productivity approximately 90% or approximately 30% of the time. A missense DCLRE1C variant was associated with V- and J-gene trimming of TCR beta chains in a later analysis, and an independent cohort replicated the association.

PCR used 60 Vbeta primers and 13 Jbeta primers. Profiled with immunoSEQ multiplex PCR; TCRdb holds only in-frame clones, not every one. This table has about 76,000 clones, about 75% appearing once. V and J are TRBV6-1 and TRBJ2-5; 9 nucleotides align to TRBD2. Sequencing input: PBMCs. This clonotype originated in a man between 60 and 70 years old in good health and CMV-seropositive. The CDR3 is CASSEGAGGYAWETQYF. The CDR3, as DNA: TGTGCCAGCAGTGAAGGAGCGGGGGGCTACGCATGGGAGACCCAGTACTTC.